This is a list of T cell receptor beta chains from one sample in a study of PD-L1 blockade in urothelial cancer. Only in-frame clones appear in the TCRdb table, and some are missing; sequencing was by immunoSEQ multiplex PCR. The sample includes about 80,000 clones, 87% of them seen just once. Sample: PBMCs, taken around atezolizumab (anti-PD-L1) treatment. Receptor source: a woman aged 70-85 years with urothelial cancer. CDR3s include the opening cysteine and the closing phenylalanine or tryptophan. The order of the fields is V gene, D gene, J gene, clone size, CDR3 DNA, CDR3 protein. The D gene is left open where the match is weak. A row's size may be missing; if present it is once, few, many or a size class.

TRBV5-4	TRBD1	TRBJ2-3	.	TGTGCCAGCAGCACCGGGACAGGGGGCATGACAGATACGCAGTATTTT	CASSTGTGGMTDTQYF
TRBV5-1	TRBD1	TRBJ1-2	few	TGCGCCAGCAGCTCGCAGGGACAGATCTATGGCTACACCTTC	CASSSQGQIYGYTF
TRBV28	.	TRBJ2-2	.	TGTGCCAGCAGTTTTGAATTTCGGGGGGCCCCCGGGGAGCTGTTTTTT	CASSFEFRGAPGELFF
TRBV4-3	TRBD1	TRBJ2-2	.	TGCGCCAGCAGCCAAAAGGGACAGGGGAACGCGAACACCGGGGAGCTGTTTTTT	CASSQKGQGNANTGELFF
TRBV28	.	TRBJ1-5	.	TGTGCCAGCCTATGGGGAGGGCTCTATAGCAATCAGCCCCAGCATTTT	CASLWGGLYSNQPQHF
TRBV11-2	.	TRBJ1-3	.	TGTGCCAGCAGCTTAGTTCTGTCTGGAAACACCATATATTTT	CASSLVLSGNTIYF
TRBV4-1	TRBD1	TRBJ2-2	.	TGCGCCAGCAGCTCCCTGACAGGGGGCACCGGGGAGCTGTTTTTT	CASSSLTGGTGELFF
TRBV5-1	TRBD1	TRBJ2-3	.	TGCGCCAGCAGCTTGGGACCTACAGGGGCCCGCACAGATACGCAGTATTTT	CASSLGPTGARTDTQYF
TRBV11-2	.	TRBJ1-1	.	TGTGCCAGCAGCTTAGGTGGGGCGTGGACTGAAGCTTTCTTT	CASSLGGAWTEAFF
TRBV5-8	.	TRBJ1-1	.	TGTGCCAGCAGCTTCGACGGGAGGGTCACTGAAGCTTTCTTT	CASSFDGRVTEAFF
TRBV5-1	TRBD1	TRBJ2-6	.	TGCGCCAGCAGCCCCACGCCCGGGACAGGTAAAAGTGGGGCCAACGTCCTGACTTTC	CASSPTPGTGKSGANVLTF
TRBV7-8	.	TRBJ2-7	.	TGTGCCAGCAGCTTAGTTACTCTCCCCTCCTACGAGCAGTACTTC	CASSLVTLPSYEQYF
TRBV4-3	TRBD1	TRBJ2-5	.	TGCGCCAGCAGCCAGGACTCAGGGGGCGGCGAGACCCAGTACTTC	CASSQDSGGGETQYF
TRBV5-1	.	TRBJ2-7	.	TGCGCCAGCAGCGCTCTGGCGGTGCACTACGAGCAGTACTTC	CASSALAVHYEQYF
TRBV4-2	TRBD2	TRBJ2-7	.	TGTGCCAGCAGCCAAGAATTTAGCGGGAGTCCCTACGAGCAGTACTTC	CASSQEFSGSPYEQYF
TRBV9	TRBD2	TRBJ2-1	.	TGTGCCAGCAGCGTAGGACTAGCGGGGACGGGCGAGCAGTTCTTC	CASSVGLAGTGEQFF
TRBV10-2	.	TRBJ1-6	.	TGCGCCAGCAGTGAAAATCAGGGTTTTAATTCACCCCTCCACTTT	CASSENQGFNSPLHF
TRBV30	TRBD2	TRBJ2-7	.	TGTGCCTGGGGGAGGGGAAGCTCCTACGAGCAGTACTTC	CAWGRGSSYEQYF
TRBV10-2	TRBD2	TRBJ2-3	.	TGCGCCAGCAGTGTAAGACTAGCGTTAGCAGATACGCAGTATTTT	CASSVRLALADTQYF
TRBV19	.	TRBJ1-2	many	TGTGCCAGTAGTATTGGCCGATACTATGGCTACACCTTC	CASSIGRYYGYTF
TRBV5-5	TRBD1	TRBJ1-1	once	TGTGCCAGCAGCCGACAGGGTCTGGACACTGAAGCTTTCTTT	CASSRQGLDTEAFF
TRBV7-6	.	TRBJ2-1	.	TGTGCCAGCAGCTTAGGCTTAGTTTCCTACAATGAGCAGTTCTTC	CASSLGLVSYNEQFF
TRBV5-1	.	TRBJ2-5	.	TGCGCCAGCAGCCGTGGGGACTCCTCGTACCAAGAGACCCAGTACTTC	CASSRGDSSYQETQYF
TRBV2	TRBD1	TRBJ1-3	.	TGTGCCACACAGGGGGATACTGGAAACACCATATATTTT	CATQGDTGNTIYF
TRBV2	.	TRBJ2-7	.	TGTGCCAGCAGTGGCCAGTTCGACGAGCAGTACTTC	CASSGQFDEQYF
TRBV30	.	TRBJ2-7	.	TGTGCCTGGAGCCCGGGACTGTTTTACGAGCAGTACTTC	CAWSPGLFYEQYF
TRBV18	TRBD2	TRBJ2-1	.	TGTGCCAGCTCACTGCGACTAGCGGGAGGCAATGAGCAGTTCTTC	CASSLRLAGGNEQFF
TRBV19	TRBD1	TRBJ2-7	.	TGTGCCAGTAGTAGGGGACAGTCATCTAACGAGCAGTACTTC	CASSRGQSSNEQYF
TRBV5-1	.	TRBJ1-1	.	TGCGCCAGCAGCCCCGGTGGCCGGGAGGCCACTGAAGCTTTCTTT	CASSPGGREATEAFF
TRBV7-9	TRBD1	TRBJ2-5	.	TGTGCCAGCAGCATTTTCGGACAGGGAAGTCAAGAGACCCAGTACTTC	CASSIFGQGSQETQYF
TRBV10-3	.	TRBJ1-5	once	TGTGCCATCAGTGCCGGGGTTGATCAGCCCCAGCATTTT	CAISAGVDQPQHF
TRBV18	.	TRBJ2-3	.	TGTGCCAGCTCTCGCCCTTGGGGCGGAAGGGCGACAGATACGCAGTATTTT	CASSRPWGGRATDTQYF
TRBV27	.	TRBJ2-7	.	TGTGCCCCACGGTTCGAGCAGTACTTC	CAPRFEQYF
TRBV6-5	.	TRBJ2-7	.	TGTGCCAGCAGTTACTCGAGGGTAAGAGGCTACGAGCAGTACTTC	CASSYSRVRGYEQYF
TRBV5-1	.	TRBJ1-6	.	TGCGCCAGCAGCTTGGCACAGGCCTATAATTCACCCCTCCACTTT	CASSLAQAYNSPLHF
TRBV9	.	TRBJ1-1	.	TGTGCCAGCAGCGGCCAGGGTGGGAACACTGAGGCTTTCTTT	CASSGQGGNTEAFF
TRBV15	TRBD2	TRBJ2-7	.	TGTGCCACCAGCAGAGACGTAGCGGGAGAATACGAGCAGTACTTC	CATSRDVAGEYEQYF
TRBV10-3	.	TRBJ1-1	.	TGTGCCATCAGTGAGTCGCGGGGGATCACTGAAGCTTTCTTT	CAISESRGITEAFF
TRBV29-1	.	TRBJ1-2	.	TGCAGCGTTGAGTTGGGGGGAGGCTACACCTTC	CSVELGGGYTF
TRBV7-2	.	TRBJ2-7	.	TGTGCCAGCAGATTAGACGGTTACGAGCAGTACTTC	CASRLDGYEQYF
TRBV15	TRBD1	TRBJ1-5	.	TGTGCCACCAGCGGACAGGGAAGTAGGCAGCCCCAGCATTTT	CATSGQGSRQPQHF
TRBV6-5	TRBD1	TRBJ1-5	once	TGTGCCAGCAGAAACAGGGGCGATAGCAATCAGCCCCAGCATTTT	CASRNRGDSNQPQHF
TRBV5-6	TRBD1	TRBJ2-7	.	TGTGCCAGCAGCCCTCCGGGACAGCTCTACGAGCAGTACTTC	CASSPPGQLYEQYF
TRBV27	TRBD2	TRBJ2-3	.	TGTGCCAGCAGTCCCCCGCCCCCGACTAGCGGGGCACAGTTAGATACGCAGTATTTT	CASSPPPPTSGAQLDTQYF
TRBV9	TRBD2	TRBJ2-2	.	TGTGCCAGCACCCCGCGGGGAGCGGGGCACACCGGGGAGCTGTTTTTT	CASTPRGAGHTGELFF
TRBV5-6	.	TRBJ2-7	few	TGTGCCAGCAGCTTGGGGGGGGGCGCCTCCTACGAGCAGTACTTC	CASSLGGGASYEQYF
TRBV7-8	.	TRBJ2-3	.	TGTGCCAGCAGCTTAGTATCCGGTGCGCAGTATTTT	CASSLVSGAQYF
TRBV16	TRBD1	TRBJ2-7	.	TGTGCCAGCAGCCAAACCGACAGGGCCCTTCCTGGGGAGCAGTACTTC	CASSQTDRALPGEQYF
TRBV14	TRBD1	TRBJ1-3	.	TGTGCCAGCAGCCCCCTGACAGGGGAAATATCTGGAAACACCATATATTTT	CASSPLTGEISGNTIYF
TRBV19	.	TRBJ2-2	.	TGTGCCAGTAGTACCGCCAGGGATTTGTCAGGGGAGCTGTTTTTT	CASSTARDLSGELFF
TRBV29-1	.	TRBJ2-1	.	TGCAGCGTTGGGTTGGGGCATAACTCCTACAATGAGCAGTTCTTC	CSVGLGHNSYNEQFF
TRBV9	.	TRBJ2-5	.	TGTGCCAGCAGCGCCAGGCAGGGGTACCAAGAGACCCAGTACTTC	CASSARQGYQETQYF
TRBV9	.	TRBJ2-2	.	TGTGCCAGCAGCGTAGACCTCGGACAGCTATACACCGGGGAGCTGTTTTTT	CASSVDLGQLYTGELFF
TRBV30	TRBD1	TRBJ2-1	.	TGTGCCTGGAGTTCGGACAGGGGAGGGTTCAATGAGCAGTTCTTC	CAWSSDRGGFNEQFF